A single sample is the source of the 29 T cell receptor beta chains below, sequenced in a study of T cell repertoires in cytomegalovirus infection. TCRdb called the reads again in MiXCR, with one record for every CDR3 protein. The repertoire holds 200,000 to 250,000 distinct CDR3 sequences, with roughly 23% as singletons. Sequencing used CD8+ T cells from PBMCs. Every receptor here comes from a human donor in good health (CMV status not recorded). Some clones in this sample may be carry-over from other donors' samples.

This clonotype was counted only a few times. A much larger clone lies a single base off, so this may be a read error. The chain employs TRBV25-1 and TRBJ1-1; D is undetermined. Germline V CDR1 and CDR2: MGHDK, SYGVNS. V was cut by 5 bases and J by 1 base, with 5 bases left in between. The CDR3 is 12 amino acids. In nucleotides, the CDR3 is TGTGCCAGCAGTAGGCAGAACACTGAAGCTTTCTTT. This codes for CASSRQNTEAFF. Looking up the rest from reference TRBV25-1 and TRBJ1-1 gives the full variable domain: EADIYQTPRYLVIGTGKKITLECSQTMGHDKMYWYQQDPGMELHLIHYSYGVNSTEKGDLSSESTVSRIRTEHFPLTLESARPSHTSQYLCASSRQNTEAFFGQGTRLTVV.

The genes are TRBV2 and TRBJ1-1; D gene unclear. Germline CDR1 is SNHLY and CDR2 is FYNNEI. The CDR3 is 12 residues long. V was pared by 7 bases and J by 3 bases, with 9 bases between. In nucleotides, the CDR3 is TGTGCCAGCAAGGACTCTTACACTGAAGCTTTCTTT. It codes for CASKDSYTEAFF. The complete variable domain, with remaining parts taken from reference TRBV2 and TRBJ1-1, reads EPEVTQTPSHQVTQMGQEVILRCVPISNHLYFYWYRQILGQKVEFLVSFYNNEISEKSEIFDDQFSVERPDGSNFTLKIRSTKLEDSAMYFCASKDSYTEAFFGQGTRLTVV.

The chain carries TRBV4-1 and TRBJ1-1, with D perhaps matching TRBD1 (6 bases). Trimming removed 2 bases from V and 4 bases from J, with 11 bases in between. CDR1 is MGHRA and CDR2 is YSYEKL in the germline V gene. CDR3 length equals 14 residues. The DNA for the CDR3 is TGCGCCAGCAGCCAATATACAGGGACCACTGAAGCTTTCTTT. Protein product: CASSQYTGTTEAFF.

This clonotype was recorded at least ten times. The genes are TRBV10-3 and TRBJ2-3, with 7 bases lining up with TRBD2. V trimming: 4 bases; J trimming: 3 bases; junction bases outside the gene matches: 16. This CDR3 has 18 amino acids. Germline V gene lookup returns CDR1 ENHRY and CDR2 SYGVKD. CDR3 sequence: CAISGPGSGAVLTDTQYF. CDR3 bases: TGTGCCATCAGTGGCCCTGGGAGCGGGGCGGTTTTGACAGATACGCAGTATTTT.

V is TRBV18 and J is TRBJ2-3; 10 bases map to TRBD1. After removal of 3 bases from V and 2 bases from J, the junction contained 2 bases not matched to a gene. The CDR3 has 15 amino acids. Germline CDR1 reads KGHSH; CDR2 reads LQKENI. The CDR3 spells CASSPDRGDTDTQYF. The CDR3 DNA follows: TGTGCCAGCTCACCGGACAGGGGGGACACAGATACGCAGTATTTT. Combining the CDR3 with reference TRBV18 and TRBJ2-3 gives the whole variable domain NAGVMQNPRHLVRRRGQEARLRCSPMKGHSHVYWYRQLPEEGLKFMVYLQKENIIDESGMPKERFSAEFPKEGPSILRIQQVVRGDSAAYFCASSPDRGDTDTQYFGPGTRLTVL.

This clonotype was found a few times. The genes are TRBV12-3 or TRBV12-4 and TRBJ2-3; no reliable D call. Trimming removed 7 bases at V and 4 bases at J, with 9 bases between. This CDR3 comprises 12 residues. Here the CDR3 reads CASTDGPDTQYF. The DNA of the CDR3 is TGTGCCAGCACCGACGGGCCAGATACGCAGTATTTT.

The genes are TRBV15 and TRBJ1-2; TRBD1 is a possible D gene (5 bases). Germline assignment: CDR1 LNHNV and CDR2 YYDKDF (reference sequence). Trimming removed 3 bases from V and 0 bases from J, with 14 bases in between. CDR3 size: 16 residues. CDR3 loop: CATSSPGREANYGYTF. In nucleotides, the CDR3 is TGTGCCACCAGCAGTCCAGGGCGGGAGGCTAACTATGGCTACACCTTC.

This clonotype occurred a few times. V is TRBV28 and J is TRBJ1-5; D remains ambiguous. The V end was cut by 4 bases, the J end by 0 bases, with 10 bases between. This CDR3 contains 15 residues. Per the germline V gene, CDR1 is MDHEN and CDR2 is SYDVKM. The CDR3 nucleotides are TGTGCCAGCAGTTCGCTCGGTGGTAGCAATCAGCCCCAGCATTTT. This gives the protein CASSSLGGSNQPQHF.

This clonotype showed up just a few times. The CDR3 bases are TGTGCCAGCAACGGACTAGCGGCATACGAGCAGTACTTC. Protein product: CASNGLAAYEQYF. V gene TRBV2 combines with J gene TRBJ2-7; 10 bases map to TRBD2. Germline V gene data show CDR1 as SNHLY and CDR2 as FYNNEI. J was trimmed by 4 bases and V by 7 bases; bases with no gene match: 4. The CDR3 loop spans 13 amino acids. Together with reference TRBV2 and TRBJ2-7, the CDR3 gives the full variable domain: EPEVTQTPSHQVTQMGQEVILRCVPISNHLYFYWYRQILGQKVEFLVSFYNNEISEKSEIFDDQFSVERPDGSNFTLKIRSTKLEDSAMYFCASNGLAAYEQYFGPGTRLTVT.

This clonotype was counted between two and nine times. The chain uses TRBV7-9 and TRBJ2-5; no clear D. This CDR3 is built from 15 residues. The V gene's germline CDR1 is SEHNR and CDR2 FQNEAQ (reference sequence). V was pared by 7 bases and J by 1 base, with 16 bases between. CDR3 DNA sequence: TGTGCCAGCACCCCAGGTGTCGGAAGCCAAGAGACCCAGTACTTC. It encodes CASTPGVGSQETQYF.

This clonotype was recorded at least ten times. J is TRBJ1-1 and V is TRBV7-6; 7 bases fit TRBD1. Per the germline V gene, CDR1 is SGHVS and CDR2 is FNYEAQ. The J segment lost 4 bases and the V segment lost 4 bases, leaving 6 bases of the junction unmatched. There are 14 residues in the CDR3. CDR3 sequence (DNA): TGTGCCAGCAGCTCCACAGGGGCGGGCACTGAAGCTTTCTTT. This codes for CASSSTGAGTEAFF.

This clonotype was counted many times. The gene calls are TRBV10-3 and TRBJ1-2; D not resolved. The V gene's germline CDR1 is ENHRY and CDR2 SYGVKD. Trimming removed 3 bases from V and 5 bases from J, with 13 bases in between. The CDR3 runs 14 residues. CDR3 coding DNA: TGTGCCATCAGTGAAGACACGGGTGGGTATGGCTACACCTTC. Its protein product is CAISEDTGGYGYTF.

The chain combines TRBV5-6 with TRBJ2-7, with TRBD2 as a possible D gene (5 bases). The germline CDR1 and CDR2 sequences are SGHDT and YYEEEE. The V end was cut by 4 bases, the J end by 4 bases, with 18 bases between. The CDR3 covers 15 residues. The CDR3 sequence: CASSHPRRGTYEQYF. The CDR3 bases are TGTGCCAGCAGCCACCCTCGACGGGGAACATACGAGCAGTACTTC.

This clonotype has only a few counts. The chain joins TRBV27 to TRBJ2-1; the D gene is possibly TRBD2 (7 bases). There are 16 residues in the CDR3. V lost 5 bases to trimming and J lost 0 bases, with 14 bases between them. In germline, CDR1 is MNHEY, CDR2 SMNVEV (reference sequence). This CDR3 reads CASSLGGGLSYNEQFF. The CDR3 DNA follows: TGTGCCAGCAGTCTTGGCGGGGGCCTCTCCTACAATGAGCAGTTCTTC.

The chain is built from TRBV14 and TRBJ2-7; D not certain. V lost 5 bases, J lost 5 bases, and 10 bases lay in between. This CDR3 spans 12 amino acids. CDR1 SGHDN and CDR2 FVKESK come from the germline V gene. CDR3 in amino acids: CASSGFSHEQYF. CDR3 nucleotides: TGTGCCAGCAGCGGGTTTTCCCACGAGCAGTACTTC.

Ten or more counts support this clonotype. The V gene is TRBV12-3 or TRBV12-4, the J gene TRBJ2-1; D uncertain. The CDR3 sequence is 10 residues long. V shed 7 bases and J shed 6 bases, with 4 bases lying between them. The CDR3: CASTGNEQFF. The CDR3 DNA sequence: TGTGCCAGCACGGGCAATGAGCAGTTCTTC.

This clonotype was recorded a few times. CDR3 sequence (DNA): TGCAGCGGTCAGACGGCAACGAAAGGCTACACCTTC. It is translated as CSGQTATKGYTF. The chain joins TRBV29-1 to TRBJ1-2; D remains unclear. The CDR3 sequence is 12 residues long. The germline V and J ends were trimmed by 7 bases and 8 bases, with 17 bases remaining between them. From germline, CDR1 is SQVTM and CDR2 ANQGSEA.

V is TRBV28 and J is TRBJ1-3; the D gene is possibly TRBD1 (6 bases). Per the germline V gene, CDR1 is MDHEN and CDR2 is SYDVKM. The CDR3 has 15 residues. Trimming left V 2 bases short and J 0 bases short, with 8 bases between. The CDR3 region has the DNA TGTGCCAGCAGTTTAACAGGGATCTCTGGAAACACCATATATTTT. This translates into CASSLTGISGNTIYF.

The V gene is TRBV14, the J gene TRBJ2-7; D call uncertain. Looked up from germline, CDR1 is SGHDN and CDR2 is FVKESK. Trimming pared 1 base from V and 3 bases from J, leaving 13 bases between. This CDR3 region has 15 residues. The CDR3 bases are TGTGCCAGCAGCCAAGTGAAGGGTTTAAGCTACGAGCAGTACTTC. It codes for CASSQVKGLSYEQYF.

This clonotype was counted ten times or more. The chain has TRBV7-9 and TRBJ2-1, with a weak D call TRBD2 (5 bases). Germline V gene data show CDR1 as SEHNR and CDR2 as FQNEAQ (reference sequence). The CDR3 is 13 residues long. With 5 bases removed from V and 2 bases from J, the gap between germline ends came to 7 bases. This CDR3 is CASSVGTYNEQFF. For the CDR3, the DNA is TGTGCCAGCAGCGTCGGGACCTACAATGAGCAGTTCTTC.

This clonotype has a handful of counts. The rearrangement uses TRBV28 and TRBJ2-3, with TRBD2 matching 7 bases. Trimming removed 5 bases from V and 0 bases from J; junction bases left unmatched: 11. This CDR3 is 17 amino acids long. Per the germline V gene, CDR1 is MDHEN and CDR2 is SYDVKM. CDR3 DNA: TGTGCCAGCAGTACAATTGAAGCGGGGTCTAGCACAGATACGCAGTATTTT. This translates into CASSTIEAGSSTDTQYF.

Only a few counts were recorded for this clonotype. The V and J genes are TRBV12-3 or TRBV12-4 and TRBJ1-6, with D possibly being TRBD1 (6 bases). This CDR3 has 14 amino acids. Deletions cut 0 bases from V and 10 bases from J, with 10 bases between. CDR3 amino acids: CASSLAGGDSPLHF. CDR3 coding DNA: TGTGCCAGCAGTTTAGCGGGGGGCGACTCACCCCTCCACTTT.

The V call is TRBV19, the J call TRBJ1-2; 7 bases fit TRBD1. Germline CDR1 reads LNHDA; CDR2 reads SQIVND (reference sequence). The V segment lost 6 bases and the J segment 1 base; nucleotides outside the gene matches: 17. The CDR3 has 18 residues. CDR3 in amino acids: CASRDGQDTLLNNYGYTF. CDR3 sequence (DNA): TGTGCCAGTAGAGACGGACAGGACACACTACTAAATAACTATGGCTACACCTTC. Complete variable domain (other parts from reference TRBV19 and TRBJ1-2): DGGITQSPKYLFRKEGQNVTLSCEQNLNHDAMYWYRQDPGQGLRLIYYSQIVNDFQKGDIAEGYSVSREKKESFPLTVTSAQKNPTAFYLCASRDGQDTLLNNYGYTFGSGTRLTVV.

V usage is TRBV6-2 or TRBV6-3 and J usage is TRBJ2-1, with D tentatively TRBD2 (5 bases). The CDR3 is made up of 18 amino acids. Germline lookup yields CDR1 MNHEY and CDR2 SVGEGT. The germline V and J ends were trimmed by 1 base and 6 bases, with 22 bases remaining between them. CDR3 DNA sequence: TGTGCCAGCAGTTACTTACGGACCGGACTCGGGCTAGTCAATGAGCAGTTCTTC. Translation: CASSYLRTGLGLVNEQFF.

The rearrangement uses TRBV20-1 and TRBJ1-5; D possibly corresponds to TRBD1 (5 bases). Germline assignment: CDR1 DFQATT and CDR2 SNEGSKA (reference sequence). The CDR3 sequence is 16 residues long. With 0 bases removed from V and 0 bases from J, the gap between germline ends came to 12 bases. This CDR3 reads CSARDIGHYSNQPQHF. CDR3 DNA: TGCAGTGCTAGAGATATAGGACATTATAGCAATCAGCCCCAGCATTTT.

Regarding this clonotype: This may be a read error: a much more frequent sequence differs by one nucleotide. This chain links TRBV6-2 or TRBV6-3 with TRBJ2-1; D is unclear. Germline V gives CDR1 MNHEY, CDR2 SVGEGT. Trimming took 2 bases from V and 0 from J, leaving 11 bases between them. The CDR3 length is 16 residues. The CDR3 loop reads CASSYPVSFSYNEQFF. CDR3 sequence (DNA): TGTGCCAGCAGTTACCCCGTAAGTTTCTCCTACAATGAGCAGTTCTTC.

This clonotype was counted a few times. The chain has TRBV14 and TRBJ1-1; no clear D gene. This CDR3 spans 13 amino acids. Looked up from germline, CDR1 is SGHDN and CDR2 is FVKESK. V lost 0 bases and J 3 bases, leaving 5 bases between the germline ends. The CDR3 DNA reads TGTGCCAGCAGCCAAGAACAGTACACTGAAGCTTTCTTT. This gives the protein CASSQEQYTEAFF.

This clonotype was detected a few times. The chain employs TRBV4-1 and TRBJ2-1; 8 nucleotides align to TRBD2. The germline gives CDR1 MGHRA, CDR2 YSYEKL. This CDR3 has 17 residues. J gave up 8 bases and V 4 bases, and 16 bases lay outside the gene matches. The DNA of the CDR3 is TGCGCCAGCAGCCCATACACTATAGCGGGACGTGGAGATGAGCAGTTCTTC. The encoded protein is CASSPYTIAGRGDEQFF.

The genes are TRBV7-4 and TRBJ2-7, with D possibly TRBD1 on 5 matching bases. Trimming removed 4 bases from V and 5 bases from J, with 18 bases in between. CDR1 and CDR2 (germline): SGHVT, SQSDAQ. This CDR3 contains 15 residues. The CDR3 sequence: CASSSEGALRNEQYF. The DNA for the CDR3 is TGTGCCAGCAGCTCCGAAGGGGCCCTTAGGAACGAGCAGTACTTC.